The 21 T cell receptor beta chains listed next were all sequenced from one sample in a study of T cell responses to AZD1222 COVID-19 vaccine. Measured with immunoSEQ multiplex PCR; TCRdb has only the in-frame clones, and not every one. The sample carries approximately 90,000 clones, 90% recorded once. The input for sequencing was peripheral blood, taken on day 0 of AZD1222 vaccination. The receptors originated from an adult in good health.

This rearrangement joins TRBV7-8 to TRBJ1-1, with D possibly TRBD1 on 5 matching bases. This CDR3 spans 13 amino acids. The germline gives CDR1 SGHVS, CDR2 FQNEAQ. Trimming shortened V by 3 bases and J by 5 bases, and 10 bases separated the two germline ends. The CDR3 DNA sequence: TGTGCCAGCAGCTTGGGGCTGGAGACTGAAGCTTTCTTT. It yields the protein CASSLGLETEAFF.

The chain uses TRBV5-1 and TRBJ2-5; the D gene is possibly TRBD2 (6 bases). Between the trimmed V and J ends, which lost 4 bases and 2 bases, there was a span of 15 bases. The length of the CDR3 is 15 residues. Per germline, CDR1 SGHRS and CDR2 YFSETQ. The CDR3 nucleotides are TGCGCCAGCAGCCGTTCCGGGACTCTTCAAGAGACCCAGTACTTC. Encoded protein: CASSRSGTLQETQYF.

The chain joins TRBV9 to TRBJ1-6; D not resolved. Trimming removed 2 bases at V and 9 bases at J, with 6 bases between. CDR1 and CDR2 (germline): SGDLS, YYNGEE. This CDR3 region has 12 residues. The CDR3 reads CASSVVGSPLHF. CDR3 coding DNA: TGTGCCAGCAGCGTTGTGGGTTCACCCCTCCACTTT.

CDR3 sequence: CASSQEGMPGGQNYGYTF. The CDR3 DNA sequence: TGTGCCAGCAGCCAAGAGGGGATGCCCGGGGGACAGAACTATGGCTACACCTTC. The chain is built from TRBV3-1 (or the pseudogene TRBV3-2) and TRBJ1-2; TRBD1 agrees at 7 bases. Looked up from germline, CDR1 is LGHDT and CDR2 is YNNKEL (reference sequence). Losses at the gene ends were 0 bases for V and 2 bases for J; bases not matched to a gene: 12. The CDR3 contains 18 residues.

This chain uses TRBV6-6 with TRBJ2-3; D possibly corresponds to TRBD1 (6 bases). Germline-derived CDR1 and CDR2 are MNHNY and SVGAGI (reference sequence). There are 16 residues in the CDR3. V was shortened by 9 bases and J by 0 bases, with 19 bases between the two germline ends. Here the CDR3 DNA reads TGTGCCAGTCTGGACAGTATTCGATCTAGCACAGATACGCAGTATTTT. Amino acids: CASLDSIRSSTDTQYF.

The chain carries TRBV29-1 and TRBJ1-1; D unresolved. CDR1 is SQVTM and CDR2 is ANQGSEA in the germline V gene. There are 13 residues in the CDR3. V was pared by 2 bases and J by 1 base, with 8 bases between. The CDR3 DNA reads TGCAGCGTTGAAAGCCAGACGAACACTGAAGCTTTCTTT. Translation gives CSVESQTNTEAFF. The full variable domain, its missing parts supplied by reference TRBV29-1 and TRBJ1-1, is SAVISQKPSRDICQRGTSLTIQCQVDSQVTMMFWYRQQPGQSLTLIATANQGSEATYESGFVIDKFPISRPNLTFSTLTVSNMSPEDSSIYLCSVESQTNTEAFFGQGTRLTVV.

The V and J genes are TRBV6-6 and TRBJ1-3; 7 bases fit TRBD1. Germline values: CDR1 MNHNY, CDR2 SVGAGI (reference sequence). CDR3 size: 12 residues. The J segment lost 4 bases and the V segment lost 7 bases, leaving 1 base of the junction unmatched. CDR3 coding DNA: TGTGCCAGCATAGGGGGCGGAAACACCATATATTTT. Its protein product is CASIGGGNTIYF.

The gene calls are TRBV5-1 and TRBJ2-7, with a tentative D call TRBD2 (5 bases). The CDR3 is 16 amino acids. Trimming cost V 4 bases and J 4 bases, with 21 bases left between them. Germline lookup yields CDR1 SGHRS and CDR2 YFSETQ. The CDR3 loop is CASSDLPGLRFYEQYF. CDR3 in DNA: TGCGCCAGCAGCGACCTCCCCGGACTGAGGTTTTACGAGCAGTACTTC. The variable domain in full, completed from reference TRBV5-1 and TRBJ2-7, reads KAGVTQTPRYLIKTRGQQVTLSCSPISGHRSVSWYQQTPGQGLQFLFEYFSETQRNKGNFPGRFSGRQFSNSRSEMNVSTLELGDSALYLCASSDLPGLRFYEQYFGPGTRLTVT.

This clone was observed a handful of times. The chain joins TRBV2 to TRBJ1-2, with TRBD1 matching over 9 bases. The V and J ends lost 6 bases and 2 bases, in that order; junction bases with no gene match: 7. CDR1 SNHLY and CDR2 FYNNEI come from the germline V gene. The CDR3 runs to 15 residues. The CDR3 region has the DNA TGTGCCAGCAGGAACTGGGACAGGGCAAACTATGGCTACACCTTC. This gives the protein CASRNWDRANYGYTF.

This chain links TRBV11-3 with TRBJ2-3; tentatively, D is TRBD1 (6 bases). The length of the CDR3 is 16 residues. V lost 1 base, J lost 2 bases, and 13 bases lay in between. Germline V CDR1 and CDR2: SGHNT, YENEEA. DNA of the CDR3: TGTGCCAGCAGCTTAGGGACAGCCGCCCTCACAGATACGCAGTATTTT. Translating it yields CASSLGTAALTDTQYF.

The CDR3 bases are TGTGCCATCAGGGACCCGGGGAAAAACACTGAAGCTTTCTTT. It codes for CAIRDPGKNTEAFF. The V and J genes are TRBV10-3 and TRBJ1-1, with D uncertain. CDR1 is ENHRY, CDR2 SYGVKD, per germline. V gave up 6 bases and J gave up 2 bases, with 13 bases separating them. The CDR3 runs 14 residues.

This rearrangement joins TRBV7-2 to TRBJ2-7; D is undetermined. This CDR3 has 13 residues. Germline V gene data show CDR1 as SGHTA and CDR2 as FQGNSA. Trimming left V 2 bases short and J 0 bases short, with 5 bases between. The CDR3 nucleotides read TGTGCCAGCAGCTTACAGTACTCCTACGAGCAGTACTTC. This sequence encodes CASSLQYSYEQYF. Based on the CDR3 plus reference TRBV7-2 and TRBJ2-7, the full variable domain is GAGVSQSPSNKVTEKGKDVELRCDPISGHTALYWYRQSLGQGLEFLIYFQGNSAPDKSGLPSDRFSAERTGGSVSTLTIQRTQQEDSAVYLCASSLQYSYEQYFGPGTRLTVT.

The chain recombines TRBV6-6 with TRBJ2-7, with D uncertain. Trimming stripped 2 bases from V and 6 bases from J, with 14 bases between. Germline V gene data show CDR1 as MNHNY and CDR2 as SVGAGI (reference sequence). The CDR3 is 14 amino acids. This CDR3 is CASSYRLGIGEQYF. CDR3 coding DNA: TGTGCCAGCAGTTACCGACTGGGGATCGGCGAGCAGTACTTC.

The V call is TRBV9, the J call TRBJ2-5; a possible D gene is TRBD2 (6 bases). V lost 0 bases, J lost 5 bases, and 11 bases lay in between. Germline lookup yields CDR1 SGDLS and CDR2 YYNGEE. The CDR3 consists of 14 residues. The CDR3 DNA reads as TGTGCCAGCAGCGTAGGCGGGGTTAGCGAGACCCAGTACTTC. The encoded protein is CASSVGGVSETQYF.

CDR3 coding DNA: TGTGCCAGCACTTGGGACAGGGCTGGCTACACCTTC. Its protein is CASTWDRAGYTF. V gene TRBV12-3 or TRBV12-4 combines with J gene TRBJ1-2, with 9 positions matching TRBD1. This CDR3 comprises 12 residues. Trimming at V came to 7 bases and at J to 7 bases, leaving 4 bases not matched to a gene.

The chain joins TRBV24-1 to TRBJ2-5; 10 bases map to TRBD2. Trimming at V came to 1 base and at J to 1 base, leaving 11 bases not matched to a gene. This CDR3 spans 19 amino acids. Germline CDR1 reads KGHDR; CDR2 reads SFDVKD. CDR3 sequence: CATSDFVRLAGALQETQYF. The CDR3 DNA follows: TGTGCCACCAGTGATTTCGTCCGACTAGCGGGCGCCCTCCAAGAGACCCAGTACTTC.

The chain uses TRBV7-2 and TRBJ1-2; D perhaps matches TRBD1 (5 bases). Germline values: CDR1 SGHTA, CDR2 FQGNSA. This CDR3 is built from 16 residues. Trimming took 3 bases from V and 3 from J, leaving 17 bases between them. The CDR3: CASSLGLGGGDYGYTF. CDR3 nucleotides: TGTGCCAGCAGCTTGGGCCTCGGGGGTGGTGACTATGGCTACACCTTC.

This clone appeared once. V usage is TRBV24-1 and J usage is TRBJ2-3; D call uncertain. This CDR3 is built from 11 residues. Trimming took off 2 bases at V and 6 bases at J, with 2 bases between the two ends. CDR1 is KGHDR, CDR2 SFDVKD, per germline. The CDR3 bases are TGTGCCACCAGTGATTCGGATACGCAGTATTTT. It codes for CATSDSDTQYF.

V is TRBV27 and J is TRBJ1-1, with D possibly matching TRBD1 (5 bases). This CDR3 has 14 residues. Germline V gives CDR1 MNHEY, CDR2 SMNVEV (reference sequence). Deletions cut 10 bases from V and 11 bases from J, with 26 bases between. CDR3 amino acids: CATFSNGTEVRAFF. The DNA of the CDR3 is TGTGCCACCTTTTCGAACGGGACCGAGGTTCGGGCTTTCTTT.

This clone is a singleton in its sample. The chain recombines TRBV9 with TRBJ1-2, with 10 bases that match TRBD1. The V gene's germline CDR1 is SGDLS and CDR2 YYNGEE. V shed 4 bases and J 3 bases; nucleotides not matched to a gene: 6. The CDR3 spans 15 residues. The CDR3 region is CASSRGTGDDYGYTF. The DNA of the CDR3 is TGTGCCAGCAGCCGTGGGACAGGGGATGACTATGGCTACACCTTC.

A single count supports this clone. The V gene is TRBV18, the J gene TRBJ1-3; unclear D gene. V shed 6 bases and J shed 8 bases, with 8 bases lying between them. Germline loops: CDR1 KGHSH, CDR2 LQKENI. The CDR3 has 11 residues. The CDR3 spells CASSPGDTIYF. CDR3 DNA: TGTGCCAGCTCGCCGGGTGACACCATATATTTT.